This T cell receptor beta chain originates from a study of cytomegalovirus exposure and HLA in healthy donors. General study points: Sequencing probably produced one cluster of sequence variants that were highly shared. The authors later linked a missense DCLRE1C variant to TCR beta V- and J-gene trimming.

Germline V lookup: CDR1 MNHNS, CDR2 SASEGT. The CDR3 sequence is 15 residues long. V was clipped by 3 bases and J by 2 bases; unmatched bases: 6. This clone was counted a few times. Its specificity is unknown. Both 60 Vbeta primers and 13 Jbeta primers went into the PCR. TCRdb keeps only in-frame clones here, not all; method: immunoSEQ multiplex PCR. The table has around 150,000 clones, about 80% seen once; the top ten hold about 2.2%. This clonotype was obtained from a man younger than 45 in good health and CMV-seronegative. The sample taken for sequencing was PBMCs. V is TRBV6-1 and J is TRBJ2-7; 8 bases fit TRBD2. The CDR3 region has the DNA TGTGCCAGCAGTGACGGGAGGGGCAGGGCCTACGAGCAGTACTTC. It codes for CASSDGRGRAYEQYF.